This T cell receptor (beta chain) was documented in a study of cytomegalovirus exposure and HLA in healthy donors. V shed 3 bases and J 8 bases; nucleotides not matched to a gene: 10. The CDR3 is made up of 16 amino acids. Per the germline V gene, CDR1 is PRHDT and CDR2 is FYEKMQ (reference sequence). The assay was immunoSEQ multiplex PCR, and TCRdb's table has in-frame clones only and misses some. The sample lists under 300,000 clones, approximately 86% seen once, with roughly 1.2% in the top ten. General study points: It was reported that the classifier diagnosed cytomegalovirus status with high specificity and sensitivity in both the original and validation cohorts.

Points on this clone: As yet, its antigen is unknown.

The donors were in the roughly 120-subject validation cohort, distinct from the roughly 670-subject first cohort. The sequenced material came from PBMCs. The rearrangement links TRBV13 to TRBJ1-4; 9 nucleotides match TRBD1. The sequence came from a woman in her thirties in good health and CMV-seropositive. The CDR3 DNA reads as TGTGCCAGCAGCTTGTTTCCCCGGGACAGGGACGAAAAACTGTTTTTT. It is translated as CASSLFPRDRDEKLFF.